One T cell receptor (beta chain) is described in this entry. As yet, its antigen is unknown. Germline V gene data show CDR1 as GTSNPN and CDR2 as SVGIG (reference sequence). V lost 0 bases, J lost 4 bases, and 12 bases lay in between. The CDR3 runs 14 residues. This record comes from a study of cytomegalovirus exposure and HLA in healthy donors. Regarding the study as a whole: TCR beta V- and J-gene trimming was later associated with a missense DCLRE1C variant. Among CMV-associated TCR beta chains, most appeared HLA-restricted in a later analysis.

The PCR employed 60 Vbeta primers together with 13 Jbeta primers. Assay used: immunoSEQ multiplex PCR; TCRdb lists only in-frame clones, some missing. The sample has approximately 180,000 clones, 65% to 75% seen once. Sequences were obtained from PBMCs. The receptor was isolated from a human donor in good health. The chain has TRBV30 and TRBJ1-1; D is ambiguous. Here the CDR3 reads CAWSVKGDITEAFF. In DNA, the CDR3 is TGTGCCTGGAGTGTAAAGGGAGACATCACTGAAGCTTTCTTT.